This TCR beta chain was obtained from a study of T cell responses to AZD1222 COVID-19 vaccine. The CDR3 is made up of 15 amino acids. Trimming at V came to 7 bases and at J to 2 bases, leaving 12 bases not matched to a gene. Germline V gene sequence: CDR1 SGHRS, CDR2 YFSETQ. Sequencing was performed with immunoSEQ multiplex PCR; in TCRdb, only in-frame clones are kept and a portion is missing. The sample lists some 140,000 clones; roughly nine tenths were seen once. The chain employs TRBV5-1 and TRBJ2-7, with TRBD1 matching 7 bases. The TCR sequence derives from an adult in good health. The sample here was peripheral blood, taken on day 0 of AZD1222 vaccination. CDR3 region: CASHPGTAYTYEQYF. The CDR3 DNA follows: TGCGCCAGCCACCCAGGGACAGCCTATACCTACGAGCAGTACTTC.